This entry concerns a single T cell receptor beta chain. Its matching antigen is unknown. The entry originates in a study of OX40 agonist ivuxolimab in advanced cancers. Overall study: At 65% to 90% male, the cohort had a mean age of approximately 60 years, ranging from roughly 23 to 80. Partial responses were recorded for three patients, including one with hepatocellular carcinoma and two with cutaneous melanoma.

The study's findings and limits: Part of the nonresponder group also had normalized T-cell clonal expansion that was low. No antigen was identified for the clonally expanded peripheral T cells.

Method: immunoSEQ multiplex PCR; TCRdb's copy keeps in-frame clones and lacks some. Found here are approximately 110,000 clones, roughly 90% of them singletons; the top ten hold under 0.95%. The CDR3 extends over 14 amino acids. Trimming pared 0 bases from V and 10 bases from J, leaving 13 bases between. Germline CDR1 reads LGHNA; CDR2 reads YSLEER. This specimen consisted of CD4+ or CD8+ T cells sorted from blood, obtained in a trial of the OX40 agonist ivuxolimab. The gene calls are TRBV4-3 and TRBJ1-5; TRBD1 is a possible D gene (5 bases). This sequence was found in an adult with an advanced solid tumor such as melanoma, head and neck, liver or kidney cancer. CDR3 sequence: CASSQDRTRGPQHF. CDR3 coding DNA: TGCGCCAGCAGCCAAGATCGGACTAGGGGACCCCAGCATTTT.